The entry below describes one TCR beta chain. The sample belongs to a study of blood T cell repertoires in COVID-19. In the authors' methods: Amplification with reference gene primers provided the estimates of nucleated cell counts. Generated by immunoSEQ multiplex PCR, the TCRdb table keeps only in-frame clones and is missing some. That table gives V, J and clone size, and the DNA gave D and trimming. The table has 55,000 to 60,000 clones, more than 75% seen once. This receptor was obtained from a man between 50 and 59 years old with active or convalescent COVID-19. Material for sequencing was peripheral blood.

The CDR3 here is CASSRPRSQETQYF. DNA for the CDR3: TGTGCCAGCAGTCGCCCCAGGTCCCAGGAGACCCAGTACTTC. The J gene is TRBJ2-5, the V gene TRBV6-5; D not resolved. V gave up 5 bases and J gave up 5 bases, with 15 bases separating them. Germline V gives CDR1 MNHEY, CDR2 SVGAGI. The CDR3 sequence is 14 residues long.